This T cell receptor (beta chain) was retrieved from a study of T cell responses to AZD1222 COVID-19 vaccine. Method: immunoSEQ multiplex PCR; TCRdb's copy keeps in-frame clones and lacks some. The sample gives some 200,000 clones, approximately 95% of which show up once; 3% to 5% is in the top ten. As regards this clone: Its specificity is not known.

Overall study findings and caveats: Spike-specific TCR breadth and depth both grew after two AZD1222 doses. Baseline seropositivity characterized only six AZD1222 recipients. Nearly half of spike-specific TCRs reportedly go after variant regions that carry no mutations.

Germline-derived CDR1 and CDR2 are SGHRS and YFSETQ. With V trimmed by 6 bases and J by 2 bases, 11 bases remained unmatched. This CDR3 spans 17 amino acids. The sequences come from peripheral blood, collected on day 0 of AZD1222 vaccination. This chain uses TRBV5-1 with TRBJ2-1; 10 bases are shared with TRBD1. The clonotype was recovered from an adult in good health. This CDR3 is CASTIHPGQGTYNEQFF. The DNA for the CDR3 is TGCGCCAGCACCATTCACCCGGGACAGGGGACCTACAATGAGCAGTTCTTC.